A single sample gave rise to the 20 T cell receptor beta chains below, sequenced in a study of T-cell memory formation after mild COVID-19. Using its own MiXCR run on the 5' RACE reads, TCRdb lists one record per CDR3 protein. There are about 450,000 distinct CDR3 sequences in the sample; around a quarter occur only once, and about 12% lies in the top ten. Sequencing was done on a sample of PBMCs or a T cell subset sorted from them (not recorded which). The receptor source for this set is an adult woman who had mild COVID-19 (a few samples of this study predate the infection). Cell type and time point are not known.

This clonotype was seen a few times. The chain couples TRBV20-1 to TRBJ1-2, with TRBD1 matching 7 bases. From germline, CDR1 is DFQATT and CDR2 SNEGSKA (reference sequence). V lost 6 bases, J lost 4 bases, and 11 bases stayed unmatched. The CDR3 length is 14 residues. The chain's CDR3 is CSAKGTAGSYGYTF. Here the CDR3 DNA reads TGCAGTGCCAAGGGGACAGCGGGTTCCTATGGCTACACCTTC.

This clonotype was found a few times. The chain is built from TRBV24-1 and TRBJ2-5, with D uncertain. Germline CDR1 reads KGHDR; CDR2 reads SFDVKD. This CDR3 is built from 15 residues. Trimming shortened V by 1 base and J by 1 base, and 9 bases separated the two germline ends. The CDR3 region has the DNA TGTGCCACCAGTGATTTTAAGAACAGCCAAGAGACCCAGTACTTC. Residues: CATSDFKNSQETQYF.

The chain carries TRBV9 and TRBJ2-1; D unresolved. Trimming left V 0 bases short and J 4 bases short, with 14 bases between. CDR1 is SGDLS and CDR2 is YYNGEE in the germline V gene. CDR3 length equals 16 residues. In nucleotides, the CDR3 is TGTGCCAGCAGCGTAGGAAGGGTTGGCGCTTACAATGAGCAGTTCTTC. Protein sequence: CASSVGRVGAYNEQFF.

This clonotype was counted only a few times. The chain recombines TRBV25-1 with TRBJ1-4; TRBD1 might be the D (5 bases). The ends were cut back, 1 base at V and 10 bases at J, with 19 bases in the middle. This CDR3 has 16 amino acids. Germline CDR1 MGHDK, CDR2 SYGVNS. Here the CDR3 reads CASSEFRAGLLGKLFF. CDR3 bases: TGTGCCAGCAGTGAATTCAGGGCAGGGCTCCTTGGAAAACTGTTTTTT.

Regarding this clonotype: Sequence at one end of the junction differs from germline and may be a read error. J is TRBJ2-5 and V is TRBV12-3 or TRBV12-4; tentative D call: TRBD2 (5 bases). This CDR3 has 14 amino acids. The CDR3 sequence: CASSLASSRAEGNF. Written as DNA, the CDR3 is TGTGCCAGCAGTTTAGCCTCCTCCCGGGCAGAGGGTAACTTC.

The rearrangement links TRBV12-5 to TRBJ2-5; 13 positions match TRBD2. V was pared by 4 bases and J by 5 bases, with 7 bases of the junction left unmatched. The germline CDR1 and CDR2 sequences are LGHNT and FRNRAP. The CDR3 spans 16 residues. CDR3 loop: CASGSKGLAGAETQYF. The DNA for the CDR3 is TGTGCTAGTGGTTCCAAAGGACTAGCGGGAGCGGAGACCCAGTACTTC. Looking up the rest from reference TRBV12-5 and TRBJ2-5 gives the full variable domain: DARVTQTPRHKVTEMGQEVTMRCQPILGHNTVFWYRQTMMQGLELLAYFRNRAPLDDSGMPKDRFSAEMPDATLATLKIQPSEPRDSAVYFCASGSKGLAGAETQYFGPGTRLLVL.

This clonotype appeared many times. The chain couples TRBV12-3 or TRBV12-4 to TRBJ1-5; 8 bases are a match to TRBD1. The trim removed 5 bases at V and 2 bases at J, leaving 5 bases unmatched. The CDR3 length is 15 residues. Written as DNA, the CDR3 is TGTGCCAGCAGTCCGACAGGGGTTGGCAATCAGCCCCAGCATTTT. It codes for CASSPTGVGNQPQHF.

The CDR3, as DNA: TGTGTTACCGGGGGGAAGGGGAATGAGCAGTTCTTC. Translating gives CVTGGKGNEQFF. The V and J genes are TRBV24-1 and TRBJ2-1; 7 nucleotides match TRBD2. This CDR3 has 12 amino acids. CDR1 KGHDR and CDR2 SFDVKD come from the germline V gene.

This clonotype occurred a few times. The germline gene is not matched at one end of the junction; a read error may be the cause. The chain links TRBV4-2 to TRBJ1-1, with a possible D match to TRBD1 (6 bases). The CDR3 has 14 residues. Per germline, CDR1 LGHNA and CDR2 YNFKEQ. CDR3 protein: CASNQDRTKAEAFF. CDR3 nucleotide sequence: TGTGCCAGCAACCAAGACAGGACGAAGGCTGAAGCTTTCTTT.

This clonotype was counted a few times. The chain uses TRBV6-1 and TRBJ2-7; 10 positions agree with TRBD2. Germline CDR1 and CDR2: MNHNS and SASEGT. The CDR3 extends over 15 amino acids. The junction had 3 bases not matched to a gene; V was cut back by 1 base and J by 3 bases. CDR3 in DNA: TGTGCCAGCAGTGAAGAGGTAGCGGGAGGCTACGAGCAGTACTTC. As protein: CASSEEVAGGYEQYF.

This clonotype has only a few counts. The J gene is TRBJ2-2, the V gene TRBV11-2; TRBD2 matches at 8 bases. V dropped 5 bases and J dropped 5; count of bases not matched to a gene: 4. The CDR3 is 14 amino acids. CDR1 SGHAT and CDR2 FQNNGV come from the germline V gene. The CDR3 DNA reads as TGTGCCAGCAGCGAAAGCGGGGGTACCGGGGAGCTGTTTTTT. Its protein is CASSESGGTGELFF.

The chain recombines TRBV25-1 with TRBJ2-5; D remains unclear. In germline, CDR1 is MGHDK, CDR2 SYGVNS. This CDR3 is 11 amino acids long. V gave up 5 bases and J gave up 7 bases, with 8 bases separating them. CDR3 residues: CASSSLSTQYF. The CDR3, as DNA: TGTGCCAGCAGTTCCCTTTCGACCCAGTACTTC.

The genes are TRBV7-9 and TRBJ1-5; TRBD1 agrees at 9 bases. CDR3 size: 14 residues. CDR1 and CDR2 (germline): SEHNR, FQNEAQ (reference sequence). Trimming took 2 bases from V and 7 from J; bases not matched to a gene: 3. The chain's CDR3 is CASSLWDREQPQHF. CDR3 DNA: TGTGCCAGCAGCTTATGGGACAGGGAACAGCCCCAGCATTTT.

This clonotype showed up just a few times. The rearrangement uses TRBV30 and TRBJ1-1; no reliable D call. This CDR3 comprises 14 residues. Germline V gene lookup returns CDR1 GTSNPN and CDR2 SVGIG (reference sequence). V shed 2 bases and J shed 0 bases, with 10 bases lying between them. CDR3 in amino acids: CAWSYEGMNTEAFF. CDR3 DNA: TGTGCCTGGAGTTACGAGGGAATGAACACTGAAGCTTTCTTT.

V and J are TRBV6-6 and TRBJ2-2; 7 positions match TRBD1. CDR3 size: 18 residues. CDR1 MNHNY and CDR2 SVGAGI come from the germline V gene (reference sequence). V lost 2 bases to trimming and J lost 2 bases; unmatched junction nucleotides: 11. The CDR3: CASSYGDSTRGNTGELFF. CDR3 coding DNA: TGTGCCAGCAGTTACGGGGACAGTACTAGGGGAAACACCGGGGAGCTGTTTTTT.

The V gene is TRBV4-2, the J gene TRBJ2-1; D is uncertain. V lost 1 base and J lost 9, with 4 bases in between. CDR1 is LGHNA, CDR2 YNFKEQ, per germline. This CDR3 spans 11 amino acids. The CDR3 spells CASSQAREQFF. The DNA for the CDR3 is TGTGCCAGCAGCCAAGCACGTGAGCAGTTCTTC.

This clonotype appeared a few times. This chain uses TRBV11-3 with TRBJ2-3; D is unresolved. V lost 5 bases to trimming and J lost 2 bases, with 8 bases between them. Germline CDR1 is SGHNT and CDR2 is YENEEA. The CDR3 consists of 13 residues. CDR3 in DNA: TGTGCCAGCAGCCGGAGTTACACAGATACGCAGTATTTT. Amino acids: CASSRSYTDTQYF.

This clonotype has more than one count but fewer than ten. The rearrangement uses TRBV20-1 and TRBJ2-1; D remains ambiguous. The germline CDR1 and CDR2 sequences are DFQATT and SNEGSKA (reference sequence). The CDR3 consists of 11 residues. CDR3 DNA sequence: TGCAGCGCCGGCCCGGGCAATGAGCAGTTCTTC. This codes for CSAGPGNEQFF.

J is TRBJ1-1 and V is TRBV6-5, with a possible D match to TRBD1 (6 bases). This CDR3 has 14 residues. Germline CDR1 is MNHEY and CDR2 is SVGAGI. Trimming removed 0 bases at V and 4 bases at J, with 9 bases between. In DNA form, the CDR3 reads TGTGCCAGCAGTTACTCACAGGGATCCACTGAAGCTTTCTTT. It is translated as CASSYSQGSTEAFF.

The chain recombines TRBV9 with TRBJ2-7; TRBD1 matches 8 bases. Germline V CDR1 and CDR2: SGDLS, YYNGEE. This CDR3 comprises 14 residues. The V gene end was trimmed by 4 bases and the J gene end by 4 bases; junction bases not matched to a gene: 7. The CDR3 here is CASSTGTGLYEQYF. The CDR3 DNA follows: TGTGCCAGCAGCACCGGGACAGGATTATACGAGCAGTACTTC.